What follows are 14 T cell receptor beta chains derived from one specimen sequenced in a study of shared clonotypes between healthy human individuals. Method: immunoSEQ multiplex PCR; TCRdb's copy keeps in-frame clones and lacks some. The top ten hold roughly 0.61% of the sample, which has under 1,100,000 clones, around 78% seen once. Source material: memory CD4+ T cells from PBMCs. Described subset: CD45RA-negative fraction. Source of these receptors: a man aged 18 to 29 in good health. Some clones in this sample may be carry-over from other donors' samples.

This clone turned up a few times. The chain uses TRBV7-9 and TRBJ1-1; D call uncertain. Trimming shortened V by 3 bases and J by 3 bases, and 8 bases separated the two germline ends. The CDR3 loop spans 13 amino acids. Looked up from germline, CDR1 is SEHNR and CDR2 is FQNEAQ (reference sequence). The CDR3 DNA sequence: TGTGCCAGCAGCTTTAACAGCGACACTGAAGCTTTCTTT. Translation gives CASSFNSDTEAFF.

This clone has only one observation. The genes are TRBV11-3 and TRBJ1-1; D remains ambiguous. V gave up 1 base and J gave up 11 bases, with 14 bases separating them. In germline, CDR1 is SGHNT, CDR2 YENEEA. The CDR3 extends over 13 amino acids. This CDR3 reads CASSLAPDLRAFF. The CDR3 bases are TGTGCCAGCAGCTTAGCCCCGGACCTAAGGGCTTTCTTT.

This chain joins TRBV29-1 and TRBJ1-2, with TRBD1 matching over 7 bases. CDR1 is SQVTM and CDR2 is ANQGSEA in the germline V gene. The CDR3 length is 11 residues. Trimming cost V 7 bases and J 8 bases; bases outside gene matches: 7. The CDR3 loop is CSAGTADGYTF. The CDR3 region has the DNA TGCAGCGCCGGGACAGCGGACGGCTACACCTTC.

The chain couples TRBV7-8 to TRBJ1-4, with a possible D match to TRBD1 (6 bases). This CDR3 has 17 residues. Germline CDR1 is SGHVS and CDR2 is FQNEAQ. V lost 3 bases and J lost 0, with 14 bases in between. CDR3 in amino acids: CASSLGTRLATNEKLFF. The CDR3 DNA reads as TGTGCCAGCAGCTTGGGGACACGCCTTGCAACTAATGAAAAACTGTTTTTT.

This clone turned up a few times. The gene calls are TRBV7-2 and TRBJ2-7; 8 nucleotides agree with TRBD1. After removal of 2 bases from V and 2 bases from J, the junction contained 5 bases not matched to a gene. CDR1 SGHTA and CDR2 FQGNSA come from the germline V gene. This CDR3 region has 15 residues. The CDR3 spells CASSLLDRATYEQYF. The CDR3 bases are TGTGCCAGCAGCTTACTGGACAGGGCCACCTACGAGCAGTACTTC.

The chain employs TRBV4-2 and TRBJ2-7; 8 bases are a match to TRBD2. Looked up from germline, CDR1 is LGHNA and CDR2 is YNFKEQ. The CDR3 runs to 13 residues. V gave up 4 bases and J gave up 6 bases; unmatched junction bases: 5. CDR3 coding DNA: TGTGCCAGCAGCCCGCTAGCGGGTCCCGAGCAGTACTTC. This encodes CASSPLAGPEQYF.

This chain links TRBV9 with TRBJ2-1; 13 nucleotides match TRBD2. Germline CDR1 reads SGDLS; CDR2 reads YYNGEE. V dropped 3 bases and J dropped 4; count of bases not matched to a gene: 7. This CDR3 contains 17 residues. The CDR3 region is CASSERTSGSGYNEQFF. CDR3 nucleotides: TGTGCCAGCAGCGAACGGACTAGCGGGAGCGGGTACAATGAGCAGTTCTTC. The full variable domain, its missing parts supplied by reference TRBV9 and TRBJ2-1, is DSGVTQTPKHLITATGQRVTLRCSPRSGDLSVYWYQQSLDQGLQFLIQYYNGEERAKGNILERFSAQQFPDLHSELNLSSLELGDSALYFCASSERTSGSGYNEQFFGPGTRLTVL.

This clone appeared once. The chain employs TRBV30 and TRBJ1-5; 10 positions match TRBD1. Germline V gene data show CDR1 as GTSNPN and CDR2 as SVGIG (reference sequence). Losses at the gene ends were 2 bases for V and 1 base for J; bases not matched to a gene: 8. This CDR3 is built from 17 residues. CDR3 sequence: CAWSPRDRGASNQPQHF. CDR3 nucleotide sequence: TGTGCCTGGAGTCCACGGGACAGGGGAGCGAGCAATCAGCCCCAGCATTTT.

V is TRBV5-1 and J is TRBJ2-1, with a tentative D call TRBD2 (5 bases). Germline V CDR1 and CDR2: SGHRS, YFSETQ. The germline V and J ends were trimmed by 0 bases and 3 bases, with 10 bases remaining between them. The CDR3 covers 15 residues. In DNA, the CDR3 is TGCGCCAGCAGCTTGGGTTCTAGCAGCTACAATGAGCAGTTCTTC. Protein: CASSLGSSSYNEQFF.

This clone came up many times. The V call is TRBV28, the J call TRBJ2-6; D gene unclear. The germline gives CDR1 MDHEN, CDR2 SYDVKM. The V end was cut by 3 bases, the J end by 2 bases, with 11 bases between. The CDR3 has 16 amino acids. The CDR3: CASSFPASTGANVLTF. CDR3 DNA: TGTGCCAGCAGTTTTCCGGCCTCCACTGGGGCCAACGTCCTGACTTTC.

CDR3 nucleotides: TGTGCCAGCAGCTTGGTGGTAACAGGTCAAGAGACCCAGTACTTC. Its translation: CASSLVVTGQETQYF. This rearrangement joins TRBV5-4 to TRBJ2-5; D possibly corresponds to TRBD1 (5 bases). Germline assignment: CDR1 SGHNT and CDR2 YYREEE (reference sequence). The CDR3 has 15 residues. The V end lost 0 bases, the J end lost 2 bases, and 11 bases lay between the germline ends.

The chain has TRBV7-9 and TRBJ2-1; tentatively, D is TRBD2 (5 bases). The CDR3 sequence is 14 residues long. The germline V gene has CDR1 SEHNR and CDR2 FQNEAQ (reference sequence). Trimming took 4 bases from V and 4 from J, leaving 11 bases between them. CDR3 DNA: TGTGCCAGCAGCTCGGAGCGGACGTACAATGAGCAGTTCTTC. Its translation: CASSSERTYNEQFF.

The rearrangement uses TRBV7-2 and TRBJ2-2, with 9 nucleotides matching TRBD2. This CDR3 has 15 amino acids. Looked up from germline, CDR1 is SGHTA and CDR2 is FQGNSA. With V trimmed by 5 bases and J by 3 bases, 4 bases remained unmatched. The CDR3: CASSLSGRYTGELFF. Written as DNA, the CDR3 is TGTGCCAGCAGCCTTAGCGGGAGATACACCGGGGAGCTGTTTTTT.

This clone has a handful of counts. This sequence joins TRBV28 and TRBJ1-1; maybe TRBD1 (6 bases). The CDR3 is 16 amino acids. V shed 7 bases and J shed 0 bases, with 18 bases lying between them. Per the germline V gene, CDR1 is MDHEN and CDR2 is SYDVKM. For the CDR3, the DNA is TGTGCCAGCATTTACGGGGCACAGGGACTGAACACTGAAGCTTTCTTT. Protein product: CASIYGAQGLNTEAFF. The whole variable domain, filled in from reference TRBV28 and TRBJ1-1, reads DVKVTQSSRYLVKRTGEKVFLECVQDMDHENMFWYRQDPGLGLRLIYFSYDVKMKEKGDIPEGYSVSREKKERFSLILESASTNQTSMYLCASIYGAQGLNTEAFFGQGTRLTVV.